What follows are 22 T cell receptor beta chains derived from one specimen sequenced in a study of blood T cells in healthy people across ages (dated by TCRdb to between 2015 and 2016). Receptor amplification or capture employed 5' RACE. The run used an Illumina HiSeq 2500. A second PCR of 7 to 11 cycles was performed with a sample-barcoded 5' primer and a J-beta primer mix. TCRdb trimmed the raw reads at Q25, called clones with MiXCR and kept productive beta chains. All rows with the same CDR3 protein become a single entry with the most common DNA and genes. For this sample the table gives 910,000 or so distinct CDR3 sequences, of which just over 50% were detected only once. The ten largest clonotypes hold about a fifth of the sample. Sample: blood. These receptors were obtained from an older woman in good health.

This clonotype appeared a few times. J is TRBJ2-5 and V is TRBV12-3 or TRBV12-4, with 9 nucleotides matching TRBD1. V lost 2 bases to trimming and J lost 5 bases; unmatched junction nucleotides: 3. The CDR3 has 14 residues. The CDR3 loop is CASSLMTGGETQYF. The DNA of the CDR3 is TGTGCCAGCAGTTTAATGACAGGGGGGGAGACCCAGTACTTC.

This clonotype came up a few times. The chain couples TRBV11-2 to TRBJ2-7; D remains unclear. This CDR3 comprises 16 residues. Trimming took 5 bases from V and 2 from J, leaving 19 bases between them. The germline V gene encodes CDR1 SGHAT and CDR2 FQNNGV. The CDR3 is CASSKRSPHGTYEQYF. The CDR3 coding sequence is TGTGCCAGCAGCAAAAGGTCCCCTCACGGCACCTACGAGCAGTACTTC.

The rearrangement joins TRBV7-9 to TRBJ2-7, with D possibly being TRBD2 (6 bases). The V end was cut by 7 bases, the J end by 5 bases, with 21 bases between. The V gene's germline CDR1 is SEHNR and CDR2 FQNEAQ (reference sequence). CDR3 size: 15 residues. The CDR3 here is CASTSGRNLIDEQYF. The CDR3 coding sequence is TGTGCCAGCACCTCGGGGAGGAATTTGATCGACGAGCAGTACTTC.

J is TRBJ2-5 and V is TRBV15; D not resolved. Germline lookup yields CDR1 LNHNV and CDR2 YYDKDF (reference sequence). CDR3 length: 15 amino acids. Deletions cut 0 bases from V and 5 bases from J, with 13 bases between. Written as DNA, the CDR3 is TGTGCCACCAGCAGAGATCGGTCTAGAGCGGAGACCCAGTACTTC. Translation gives CATSRDRSRAETQYF.

The rearrangement uses TRBV3-1 and TRBJ2-1; possible D gene TRBD1, 5 bases. This CDR3 contains 14 residues. Germline V gene sequence: CDR1 LGHDT, CDR2 YNNKEL (reference sequence). V lost 4 bases and J lost 9, with 16 bases in between. The CDR3 is CASSPRWTQSEQFF. DNA for the CDR3: TGTGCCAGCAGCCCACGCTGGACACAAAGTGAGCAGTTCTTC.

The V and J genes are TRBV20-1 and TRBJ1-4; no firm D call. V gave up 6 bases and J gave up 7 bases, with 9 bases separating them. Germline V gives CDR1 DFQATT, CDR2 SNEGSKA (reference sequence). The CDR3 extends over 11 amino acids. The CDR3 reads CSASVGEKLFF. The CDR3 coding sequence is TGCAGTGCGAGCGTCGGTGAAAAACTGTTTTTT.

This CDR3 is CASIRTSGSTTQYF. The CDR3 bases are TGTGCCAGCATCCGGACTAGCGGGAGTACTACGCAGTATTTT. The rearrangement uses TRBV6-2 or TRBV6-3 and TRBJ2-3, with 13 nucleotides matching TRBD2. There are 14 residues in the CDR3. With V trimmed by 7 bases and J by 8 bases, 6 bases remained unmatched. The germline CDR1 and CDR2 sequences are MNHEY and SVGEGT.

To note about this clonotype: An end of the junction does not agree with germline; a read error may underlie this. The genes are TRBV6-1 and TRBJ2-7; the D is unclear. The CDR3 has 15 residues. In germline, CDR1 is MNHNS, CDR2 SASEGT. The CDR3 bases are TGTGCCTGCAGTGGAATAGGGTCCTACTCCTACGAGCAGTACTTC. It yields the protein CACSGIGSYSYEQYF.

This clonotype was observed a handful of times. V usage is TRBV12-3 or TRBV12-4 and J usage is TRBJ2-3; TRBD1 matches at 9 bases. The CDR3 extends over 16 amino acids. Trimming at V came to 6 bases and at J to 1 base, leaving 8 bases not matched to a gene. The CDR3 protein is CASSVGRDRGTDTQYF. In nucleotides, the CDR3 is TGTGCCAGCAGCGTGGGCCGGGACAGGGGCACAGATACGCAGTATTTT.

The chain is built from TRBV20-1 and TRBJ2-7; D is uncertain. The CDR3 extends over 11 amino acids. The V end was cut by 0 bases, the J end by 5 bases, with 5 bases between. CDR1 and CDR2 (germline): DFQATT, SNEGSKA (reference sequence). DNA of the CDR3: TGCAGTGCTAGAGATTGGAACGAGCAGTACTTC. Translated, it gives CSARDWNEQYF.

The chain has TRBV20-1 and TRBJ2-6; 7 bases agree with TRBD2. The CDR3 has 17 residues. V lost 1 base to trimming and J lost 0 bases; unmatched junction nucleotides: 6. Germline-derived CDR1 and CDR2 are DFQATT and SNEGSKA (reference sequence). CDR3 sequence reads: CSARGGGYSSGANVLTF. DNA for the CDR3: TGCAGTGCTAGAGGGGGGGGATACAGCTCTGGGGCCAACGTCCTGACTTTC.

The chain recombines TRBV5-4 with TRBJ2-3, with 7 bases aligning to TRBD1. The CDR3 is 16 residues long. From germline, CDR1 is SGHNT and CDR2 YYREEE (reference sequence). After removal of 4 bases from V and 0 bases from J, the junction contained 8 bases not matched to a gene. CDR3 residues: CASSLKGQTSTDTQYF. The CDR3 coding sequence is TGTGCCAGCAGCCTCAAGGGACAGACCAGCACAGATACGCAGTATTTT.

The V call is TRBV20-1, the J call TRBJ1-5; possibly TRBD1 for D (5 bases). Trimming stripped 7 bases from V and 3 bases from J, with 16 bases between. Germline V CDR1 and CDR2: DFQATT, SNEGSKA (reference sequence). The CDR3 spans 14 residues. As DNA, the CDR3 is TGCAGTGTCTCCTCTAGACAGTTCAATCAGCCCCAGCATTTT. Translation: CSVSSRQFNQPQHF.

The chain joins TRBV4-1 to TRBJ2-1; 8 bases are shared with TRBD2. Losses at the gene ends were 4 bases for V and 7 bases for J; bases not matched to a gene: 12. The CDR3 length is 16 residues. Germline lookup yields CDR1 MGHRA and CDR2 YSYEKL. DNA for the CDR3: TGCGCCAGCAGCCTAAAGCGGGAGTCCCTTAGGAATGAGCAGTTCTTC. It translates to CASSLKRESLRNEQFF.

This chain links TRBV6-2 or TRBV6-3 with TRBJ2-6; tentative D call: TRBD1 (6 bases). CDR3 length: 16 residues. Trimming pared 6 bases from V and 0 bases from J, leaving 12 bases between. From germline, CDR1 is MNHEY and CDR2 SVGEGT. The CDR3 region is CASSPTGPSGANVLTF. CDR3 in DNA: TGTGCCAGCAGCCCGACAGGTCCCTCTGGGGCCAACGTCCTGACTTTC.

This clonotype turned up a few times. The gene calls are TRBV2 and TRBJ1-2; D might be TRBD1 (5 bases). The V and J ends lost 4 bases and 4 bases respectively, with 7 bases between them. This CDR3 contains 12 residues. Germline V gene data show CDR1 as SNHLY and CDR2 as FYNNEI. DNA of the CDR3: TGTGCCAGCAGTGCGGGACTCTATGGCTACACCTTC. This gives the protein CASSAGLYGYTF.

The chain combines TRBV6-4 with TRBJ1-1; D is perhaps TRBD1 (5 bases). The germline CDR1 and CDR2 sequences are MRHNA and SNTAGT. Trimming removed 2 bases from V and 5 bases from J, with 12 bases in between. The CDR3 spans 14 residues. This CDR3 reads CASSDGRGGTEAFF. The CDR3 DNA sequence: TGTGCCAGCAGTGACGGTCGGGGGGGAACTGAAGCTTTCTTT.

V is TRBV7-9 and J is TRBJ2-3; D unresolved. Germline V lookup: CDR1 SEHNR, CDR2 FQNEAQ (reference sequence). The CDR3 consists of 12 residues. V lost 1 base, J lost 9 bases, and 8 bases lay in between. The CDR3 bases are TGTGCCAGCAGCTTAGAGGTAAACACGCAGTATTTT. Protein: CASSLEVNTQYF.

J is TRBJ1-1 and V is TRBV29-1; TRBD1 aligns across 7 bases. The germline V gene has CDR1 SQVTM and CDR2 ANQGSEA. There are 13 residues in the CDR3. V lost 6 bases to trimming and J lost 6 bases; unmatched junction nucleotides: 10. CDR3 in DNA: TGCAGCGTCGTAGGACAGGCGGGCGCTGAAGCTTTCTTT. This codes for CSVVGQAGAEAFF.

This chain links TRBV11-2 with TRBJ2-5, with D maybe TRBD2 (6 bases). The CDR3 length is 15 residues. Germline CDR1 SGHAT, CDR2 FQNNGV. With 11 bases removed from V and 11 bases from J, the gap between germline ends came to 30 bases. CDR3 loop: CASRLGTGGNNEQYF. For the CDR3, the DNA is TGTGCCTCCCGGTTGGGGACTGGCGGGAACAATGAGCAGTACTTC.

The chain combines TRBV6-4 with TRBJ2-1; no clear D. Germline values: CDR1 MRHNA, CDR2 SNTAGT. The CDR3 loop spans 14 amino acids. V was pared by 0 bases and J by 13 bases, with 16 bases between. CDR3 sequence (DNA): TGTGCCAGCAGTGACTCATTCCAAGCAAAGACCCAGTTCTTC. It encodes CASSDSFQAKTQFF.

The gene calls are TRBV28 and TRBJ2-7, with 9 bases fitting TRBD2. CDR1 is MDHEN and CDR2 is SYDVKM in the germline V gene. The CDR3 loop spans 15 amino acids. J was trimmed by 1 base and V by 8 bases; bases with no gene match: 9. In nucleotides, the CDR3 is TGTGCCAGCCATTCTAGCGGGAATCCGTCCTACGAGCAGTACTTC. The encoded protein is CASHSSGNPSYEQYF.